The clone carrying this TCR beta chain occurred a few times. Antigen: not known. This specimen belongs to a study of identical twins. Whole-study results and caveats: Twin-shared out-of-frame alpha sequences were enriched for low generation probability. Abundant cord blood beta clonotypes carried fewer insertions; memory repertoires showed none. Within beta out-of-frame sequences, the excess sharing observed between twins was weaker.

TCRdb analysed the 5' RACE reads with MiXCR anew, one entry per CDR3 protein. The sample contains around 1.7 million distinct CDR3 sequences, around 29% of which appear only once. The CDR3 spans 16 residues. The ends lost 0 bases at V and 9 bases at J; junction bases unmatched: 8. Germline CDR1 and CDR2: LGHNA and YNFKEQ. This chain links TRBV4-2 with TRBJ2-7, with 13 bases identical to TRBD2. The material sequenced was cord blood. The receptor was isolated from a newborn girl in good health. The CDR3 protein is CASSQDGLAGERGQYF. The CDR3 DNA sequence: TGTGCCAGCAGCCAAGATGGACTAGCGGGGGAAAGGGGGCAGTACTTC.